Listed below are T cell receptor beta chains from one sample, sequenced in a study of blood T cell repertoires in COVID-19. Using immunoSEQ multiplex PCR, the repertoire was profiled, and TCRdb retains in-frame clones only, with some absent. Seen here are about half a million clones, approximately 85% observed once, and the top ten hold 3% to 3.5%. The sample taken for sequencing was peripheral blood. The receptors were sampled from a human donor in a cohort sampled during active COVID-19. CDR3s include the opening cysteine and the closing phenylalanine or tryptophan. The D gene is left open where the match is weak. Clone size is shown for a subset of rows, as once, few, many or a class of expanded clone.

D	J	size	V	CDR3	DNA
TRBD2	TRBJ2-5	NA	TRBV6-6	CASSRLGLAGSETQYF	TGTGCCAGCAGCCGACTGGGACTAGCGGGATCAGAGACCCAGTACTTC
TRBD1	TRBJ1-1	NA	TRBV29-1	CSVWTGRNTEAFF	TGCAGCGTTTGGACAGGGAGGAACACTGAAGCTTTCTTT
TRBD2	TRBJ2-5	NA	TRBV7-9	CASSLGTSGSRTGQETQYF	TGTGCCAGCAGCTTAGGGACTAGCGGGAGCCGGACTGGTCAAGAGACCCAGTACTTC
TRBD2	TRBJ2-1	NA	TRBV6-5	CASMRGLSYNEQFF	TGTGCCAGCATGCGGGGGTTATCCTACAATGAGCAGTTCTTC
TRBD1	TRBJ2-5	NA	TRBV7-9	CASSPPGQGLATQYF	TGTGCCAGCAGCCCACCGGGACAGGGTTTGGCGACCCAGTACTTC
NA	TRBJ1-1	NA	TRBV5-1	CASRPDRNTEAFF	TGCGCCAGCAGACCGGACAGGAACACTGAAGCTTTCTTT
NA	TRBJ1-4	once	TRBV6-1	CASSESTDSLFF	TGTGCCAGCAGTGAAAGTACAGACAGTCTGTTTTTT
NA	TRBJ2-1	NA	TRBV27	CASSLYRESYNEQFF	TGTGCCAGCAGTTTATACCGAGAATCCTACAATGAGCAGTTCTTC
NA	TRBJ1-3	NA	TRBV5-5	CASSPRQASGNTIYF	TGTGCCAGCAGCCCAAGACAGGCCTCTGGAAACACCATATATTTT
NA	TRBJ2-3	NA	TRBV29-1	CSVNRVSTDTQYF	TGCAGCGTTAACAGGGTCAGCACAGATACGCAGTATTTT
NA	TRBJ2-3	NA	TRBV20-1	CSARGQDTQYF	TGCAGTGCTAGAGGACAAGATACGCAGTATTTT
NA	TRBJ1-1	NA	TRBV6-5	CASRRAGGHTEAFF	TGTGCCAGCAGAAGGGCGGGTGGTCACACTGAAGCTTTCTTT
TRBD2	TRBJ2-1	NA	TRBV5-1	CASSLSGFSYNEQFF	TGCGCCAGCAGCCTTAGCGGGTTCTCCTACAATGAGCAGTTCTTC
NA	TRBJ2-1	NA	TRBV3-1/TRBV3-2	CASSPNRGYNEQFF	TGTGCCAGCAGCCCGAATAGAGGTTACAATGAGCAGTTCTTC
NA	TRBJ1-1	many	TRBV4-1	CASSSAGLRRTEAFF	TGCGCCAGCAGCTCGGCGGGGCTGAGGAGGACTGAAGCTTTCTTT
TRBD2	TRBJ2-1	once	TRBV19	CASSPGLAGQDEQFF	TGTGCCAGTAGTCCAGGACTAGCGGGTCAGGATGAGCAGTTCTTC
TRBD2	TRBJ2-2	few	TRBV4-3	CASSQQGGDTGELFF	TGCGCCAGCAGCCAACAGGGAGGGGACACCGGGGAGCTGTTTTTT
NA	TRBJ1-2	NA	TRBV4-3	CASSQSRTVGLGYGYTF	TGCGCCAGCAGCCAATCTCGGACAGTGGGCTTGGGCTATGGCTACACCTTC
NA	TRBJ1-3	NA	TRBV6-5	CASSYVKPGNTIYF	TGTGCCAGCAGTTACGTGAAGCCGGGAAACACCATATATTTT
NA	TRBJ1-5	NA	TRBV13	CASSLGREPQHF	TGTGCCAGCAGCTTAGGGAGGGAGCCCCAGCATTTT
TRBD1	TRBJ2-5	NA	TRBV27	CASGEGAAQETQYF	TGTGCCAGCGGCGAGGGGGCAGCTCAAGAGACCCAGTACTTC
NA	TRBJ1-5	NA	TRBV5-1	CASSLGGFDQPQHF	TGCGCCAGCAGCTTGGGAGGGTTTGATCAGCCCCAGCATTTT
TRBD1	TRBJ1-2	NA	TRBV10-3	CATHPTGGLRYGYTF	TGTGCCACTCATCCGACAGGGGGACTTCGGTATGGCTACACCTTC
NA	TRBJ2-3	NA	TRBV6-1	CASSDVTESTDTQYF	TGTGCCAGCAGTGATGTGACAGAAAGCACAGATACGCAGTATTTT
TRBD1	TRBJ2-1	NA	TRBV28	CASSLQGAGKYNEQFF	TGTGCCAGCAGTCTACAGGGGGCCGGAAAGTACAATGAGCAGTTCTTC
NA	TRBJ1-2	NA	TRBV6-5	CASRNRAPEGYTF	TGTGCCAGCAGAAACAGGGCCCCCGAGGGCTACACCTTC
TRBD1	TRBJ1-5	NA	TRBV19	CASRTGQLAQPQHF	TGTGCCAGTAGGACGGGACAGCTCGCCCAGCCCCAGCATTTT
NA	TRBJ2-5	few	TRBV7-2	CASSFQGGQETQYF	TGTGCCAGCAGCTTCCAGGGGGGTCAAGAGACCCAGTACTTC
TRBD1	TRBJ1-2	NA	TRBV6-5	CASRPGTADYGYTF	TGTGCCAGCCGCCCCGGGACAGCGGACTATGGCTACACCTTC
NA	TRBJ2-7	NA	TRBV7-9	CASSLTGGTYEQYF	TGTGCCAGCAGCTTGACCGGCGGTACCTACGAGCAGTACTTC
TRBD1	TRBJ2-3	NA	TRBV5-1	CASSWDRNTDTQYF	TGCGCCAGCAGCTGGGACAGGAACACAGATACGCAGTATTTT
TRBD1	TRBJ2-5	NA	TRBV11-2	CASSADRDETQYF	TGTGCCAGCAGCGCGGACAGGGACGAGACCCAGTACTTC
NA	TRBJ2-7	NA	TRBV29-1	CSVVGGGGGSYEQYF	TGCAGCGTTGTGGGAGGGGGGGGAGGCTCCTACGAGCAGTACTTC
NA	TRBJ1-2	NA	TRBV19	CASSIDRNPSGYTF	TGTGCCAGTAGTATTGACAGGAATCCTTCGGGCTACACCTTC
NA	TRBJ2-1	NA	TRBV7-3	CASSLSGQHGNEQFF	TGTGCCAGCAGCTTAAGTGGACAGCACGGCAATGAGCAGTTCTTC
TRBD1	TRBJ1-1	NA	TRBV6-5	CASSRQGAFNTEAFF	TGTGCCAGCAGCCGACAGGGGGCGTTTAACACTGAAGCTTTCTTT
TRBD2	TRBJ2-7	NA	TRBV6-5	CASSYGGTIRNRIYF	TGTGCCAGCAGTTACGGGGGGACTATACGGAATCGTATATACTTC
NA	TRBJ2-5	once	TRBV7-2	CASSRGGAETQYF	TGTGCCAGCAGCAGAGGGGGGGCGGAGACCCAGTACTTC
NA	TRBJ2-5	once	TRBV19	CASSTQTGVQETQYF	TGTGCCAGTAGTACCCAGACAGGAGTCCAAGAGACCCAGTACTTC
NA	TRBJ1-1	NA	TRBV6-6	CASTPRGGRDTEAFF	TGTGCCAGCACCCCACGGGGGGGGCGGGACACTGAAGCTTTCTTT
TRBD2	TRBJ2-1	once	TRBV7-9	CASGPTSGRYNEQFF	TGTGCCAGCGGCCCAACTAGCGGGAGGTACAATGAGCAGTTCTTC
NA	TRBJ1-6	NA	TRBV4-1	CASSQAKSSYNSPLHF	TGCGCCAGCAGCCAAGCCAAGAGCTCCTATAATTCACCCCTCCACTTT
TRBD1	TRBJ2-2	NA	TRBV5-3	CARSFHRGPNTGELFF	TGTGCCAGAAGTTTTCACAGGGGTCCCAACACCGGGGAGCTGTTTTTT
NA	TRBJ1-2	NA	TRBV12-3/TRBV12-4	CASSPYYGYTF	TGTGCCAGCAGTCCTTACTATGGCTACACCTTC
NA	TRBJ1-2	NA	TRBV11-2	CASSIGTVYGYTF	TGTGCCAGCAGCATCGGGACTGTATATGGCTACACCTTC
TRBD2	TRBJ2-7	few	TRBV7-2	CASSLREGPYEQYF	TGTGCCAGCAGCCTCCGGGAGGGCCCCTACGAGCAGTACTTC
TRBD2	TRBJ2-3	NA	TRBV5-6	CASSLQGPAGGYTDTQYF	TGTGCCAGCAGCTTGCAAGGGCCAGCGGGAGGCTACACAGATACGCAGTATTTT
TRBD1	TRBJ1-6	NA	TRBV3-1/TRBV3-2	CASSQLGTGIDNSPLHF	TGTGCCAGCAGCCAACTCGGGACAGGGATAGATAATTCACCCCTCCACTTT
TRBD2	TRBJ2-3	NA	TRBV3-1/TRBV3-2	CASSQRLATQYF	TGTGCCAGCAGCCAGAGACTAGCTACGCAGTATTTT
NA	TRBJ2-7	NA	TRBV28	CASSFPSSYSYEQYF	TGTGCCAGCAGTTTCCCGAGTTCCTACTCCTACGAGCAGTACTTC
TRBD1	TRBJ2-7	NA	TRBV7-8	CASSVPRDSPYEQYF	TGTGCCAGCAGCGTACCCCGGGACAGCCCCTACGAGCAGTACTTC
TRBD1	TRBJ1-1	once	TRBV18	CASSPLTHGGTVSTEAFF	TGTGCCAGCTCACCACTGACCCACGGTGGGACAGTCAGCACTGAAGCTTTCTTT
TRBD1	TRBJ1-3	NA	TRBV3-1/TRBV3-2	CASSPGQGTAGNTIYF	TGTGCCAGCAGCCCCGGACAGGGAACGGCTGGAAACACCATATATTTT
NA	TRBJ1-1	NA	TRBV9	CASRLLGAGNTEAFF	TGTGCCAGCAGACTCCTGGGGGCTGGGAACACTGAAGCTTTCTTT
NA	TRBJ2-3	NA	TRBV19	CASRPGGRISTDTQYF	TGTGCCAGTAGGCCGGGTGGGAGGATTAGCACAGATACGCAGTATTTT